The 16 T cell receptor beta chains listed next were all sequenced from one sample in a study of T cells after yellow fever vaccination. TCRdb recomputed calls from the 5' RACE reads with MiXCR, one row per CDR3 protein. The table shows some 99,000 distinct CDR3 sequences, with 4.5% to 6% occurring only once. The input for sequencing was CD8+ T cells sorted from PBMCs, taken 10 days after the yellow fever booster vaccination. The receptor source for this set is a man aged 18 to 29 who received the YFV17D yellow fever vaccine.

A few counts support this clonotype. The rearrangement uses TRBV7-6 and TRBJ2-3; 12 bases are shared with TRBD2. The germline V gene has CDR1 SGHVS and CDR2 FNYEAQ. The trim removed 5 bases at V and 6 bases at J, leaving 3 bases unmatched. The CDR3 runs to 14 residues. The CDR3 is CASSRLAGVDTQYF. The CDR3 DNA is TGTGCCAGCAGCCGACTAGCGGGGGTTGATACGCAGTATTTT. Together with reference TRBV7-6 and TRBJ2-3, the CDR3 gives the full variable domain: GAGVSQSPRYKVTKRGQDVALRCDPISGHVSLYWYRQALGQGPEFLTYFNYEAQQDKSGLPNDRFSAERPEGSISTLTIQRTEQRDSAMYRCASSRLAGVDTQYFGPGTRLTVL.

This clonotype is categorized as medium-sized. The V gene is TRBV6-4, the J gene TRBJ2-1, with TRBD2 matching over 10 bases. This CDR3 has 15 residues. Germline loops: CDR1 MRHNA, CDR2 SNTAGT. With 0 bases clipped from V and 6 bases from J, the junction kept 2 bases outside the gene matches. CDR3 sequence: CASSDSAGGPNEQFF. CDR3 DNA sequence: TGTGCCAGCAGTGACTCAGCGGGGGGGCCCAATGAGCAGTTCTTC.

This clonotype was found a few times. CDR3 in DNA: TGCAGCGTCCCCGGTGAGGGGGGGAAACTGTTTTTT. Protein: CSVPGEGGKLFF. The chain has TRBV29-1 and TRBJ1-4; maybe TRBD1 (6 bases). V was shortened by 6 bases and J by 11 bases, with 16 bases between the two germline ends. The CDR3 is 12 amino acids. CDR1 and CDR2 (germline): SQVTM, ANQGSEA.

This clonotype was observed a few times. The genes are TRBV7-8 and TRBJ1-2; D may be TRBD1 (6 bases). The V and J ends lost 0 bases and 2 bases respectively, with 7 bases between them. Germline CDR1 and CDR2: SGHVS and FQNEAQ. The CDR3 has 14 amino acids. The CDR3 here is CASSLARGNYGYTF. In nucleotides, the CDR3 is TGTGCCAGCAGCTTAGCGAGGGGGAACTATGGCTACACCTTC.

This clonotype has ten or more counts. This chain uses TRBV7-2 with TRBJ2-2; D possibly corresponds to TRBD1 (5 bases). The V gene's germline CDR1 is SGHTA and CDR2 FQGNSA. The CDR3 is made up of 14 amino acids. V was clipped by 1 base and J by 7 bases, with 10 bases between them. The CDR3 region has the DNA TGTGCCAGCAGCTTAGGAGCTAGGGGCGGGGAGCTGTTTTTT. Translating it yields CASSLGARGGELFF.

This clonotype was counted a few times. The chain combines TRBV5-1 with TRBJ1-2; D remains ambiguous. Germline values: CDR1 SGHRS, CDR2 YFSETQ. The CDR3 contains 12 residues. The V end lost 0 bases, the J end lost 7 bases, and 7 bases lay between the germline ends. CDR3 DNA sequence: TGCGCCAGCAGCTTGGGTGCACTTGGCTACACCTTC. This translates into CASSLGALGYTF.

This clonotype was seen many times. The chain is built from TRBV20-1 and TRBJ2-3; TRBD2 matches at 7 bases. The length of the CDR3 is 15 residues. Germline assignment: CDR1 DFQATT and CDR2 SNEGSKA (reference sequence). The V and J ends lost 5 bases and 2 bases, in that order; junction bases with no gene match: 10. CDR3 nucleotide sequence: TGCAGTGCTCCCCGCCCGAGCGGGGACACAGATACGCAGTATTTT. This codes for CSAPRPSGDTDTQYF.

V gene TRBV9 combines with J gene TRBJ2-1; no firm D call. The V gene lost 0 bases and the J gene lost 5 bases, with 3 bases spanning the gap. The CDR3 consists of 12 residues. CDR1 and CDR2 from the germline V gene are SGDLS and YYNGEE. Here the CDR3 reads CASSVANNEQFF. CDR3 bases: TGTGCCAGCAGCGTAGCGAACAATGAGCAGTTCTTC.

This clonotype came up many times. This sequence joins TRBV7-8 and TRBJ1-2, with 7 bases identical to TRBD1. The trim removed 5 bases at V and 8 bases at J, leaving 14 bases unmatched. The CDR3 covers 15 residues. Germline values: CDR1 SGHVS, CDR2 FQNEAQ. The CDR3 nucleotides are TGTGCCAGCAGCACCGGGACAGAGATCTATGGCGGCTACACCTTC. Translated, it gives CASSTGTEIYGGYTF.

The sample holds many counts of this clonotype. This sequence joins TRBV7-9 and TRBJ2-2; no reliable D call. The CDR3 runs 14 residues. Germline CDR1 and CDR2: SEHNR and FQNEAQ (reference sequence). V lost 1 base to trimming and J lost 5 bases, with 8 bases between them. The CDR3 DNA reads TGTGCCAGCAGCTTAGTTTACGGGACCGGGGAGCTGTTTTTT. Translating gives CASSLVYGTGELFF.

This clonotype was seen a few times. The rearrangement links TRBV4-1 to TRBJ2-7, with D perhaps matching TRBD2 (5 bases). Germline V gene data show CDR1 as MGHRA and CDR2 as YSYEKL. Between the trimmed V and J ends, which lost 3 bases and 6 bases, there was a span of 15 bases. The CDR3 runs 14 residues. The CDR3 region has the DNA TGCGCCAGCAGCCAGTCCATCGGAGGTACCGAGCAGTACGTC. Translated, it gives CASSQSIGGTEQYV.

In this sample, this clonotype turned up many times. The chain uses TRBV7-2 and TRBJ2-5; TRBD1 or TRBD2 may be the D gene (5 bases each). The CDR3 extends over 16 amino acids. CDR1 SGHTA and CDR2 FQGNSA come from the germline V gene. V was pared by 2 bases and J by 0 bases, with 13 bases between. The CDR3 region is CASSLWDVGYQETQYF. CDR3 DNA: TGTGCCAGCAGCTTATGGGACGTAGGGTACCAAGAGACCCAGTACTTC. The variable domain in full, completed from reference TRBV7-2 and TRBJ2-5, reads GAGVSQSPSNKVTEKGKDVELRCDPISGHTALYWYRQSLGQGLEFLIYFQGNSAPDKSGLPSDRFSAERTGGSVSTLTIQRTQQEDSAVYLCASSLWDVGYQETQYFGPGTRLLVL.

Ten or more counts support this clonotype. V gene TRBV7-2 combines with J gene TRBJ1-2; D gene uncertain. Germline CDR1 is SGHTA and CDR2 is FQGNSA. This CDR3 has 15 amino acids. V gave up 4 bases and J gave up 0 bases, with 12 bases separating them. As DNA, the CDR3 is TGTGCCAGCAGCTGGGCAGACACAGCTAACTATGGCTACACCTTC. It encodes CASSWADTANYGYTF.

V is TRBV11-2 and J is TRBJ2-4; TRBD1 aligns across 8 bases. The CDR3 loop spans 16 amino acids. V trimming: 6 bases; J trimming: 3 bases; junction bases outside the gene matches: 10. Germline V CDR1 and CDR2: SGHAT, FQNNGV. The CDR3 region has the DNA TGTGCCAGCAGTCGCTCAGGGGGCCGGGGCAAAAACATTCAGTACTTC. Encoded protein: CASSRSGGRGKNIQYF.

This clonotype was seen more than once but under ten times. The V gene is TRBV4-1, the J gene TRBJ2-2; D is unresolved. The CDR3 loop spans 14 amino acids. Germline assignment: CDR1 MGHRA and CDR2 YSYEKL. Trimming took 4 bases from V and 5 from J, leaving 11 bases between them. The CDR3 DNA is TGCGCCAGCAGCCGCACGAGGAGTACCGGGGAGCTGTTTTTT. It specifies CASSRTRSTGELFF.

The V call is TRBV13, the J call TRBJ2-4; 7 positions agree with TRBD1. The CDR3 covers 19 residues. Unmatched junction bases numbered 18, after V lost 5 bases and J lost 2 bases. Germline lookup yields CDR1 PRHDT and CDR2 FYEKMQ (reference sequence). CDR3 loop: CASSPKREMTGRTKNIQYF. As DNA, the CDR3 is TGTGCCAGCAGCCCCAAAAGGGAAATGACAGGGCGAACCAAAAACATTCAGTACTTC.